Listed below are T cell receptor beta chains from one sample, sequenced in a study of T cells after yellow fever vaccination. TCRdb re-derived calls from the 5' RACE reads in MiXCR, one entry per CDR3 protein. The data show some 390,000 distinct CDR3 sequences, approximately 5.7% seen once. The sequencing here drew on PBMCs, taken 5 days after the yellow fever booster vaccination. These receptors all stem from a man younger than 45 who received the YFV17D yellow fever vaccine. Each CDR3 is given with its conserved first and last residue. The D gene is left open where the match is weak. Expanded clones are given a class, and other clones once, few, many or no size at all.

V gene	clone size	J gene	D gene	CDR3 protein	CDR3 DNA
TRBV7-2	many	TRBJ2-7	TRBD2	CASSLYGTSGTSYEQYF	TGTGCCAGCAGCTTATACGGGACTAGCGGGACATCCTACGAGCAGTACTTC
TRBV12-3/TRBV12-4	many	TRBJ2-7	.	CASSLSYREGYEQYF	TGTGCCAGCAGTTTATCGTACAGGGAGGGATACGAGCAGTACTTC
TRBV29-1	many	TRBJ2-7	TRBD1	CSATGTGNSEQYF	TGCAGCGCTACCGGGACAGGGAACTCCGAGCAGTACTTC
TRBV6-1	.	TRBJ2-5	TRBD2	CASTNALAGEETQYF	TGTGCCAGCACTAACGCACTAGCGGGAGAAGAGACCCAGTACTTC
TRBV18	few	TRBJ2-3	.	CASSRPRSGYTDTQYF	TGTGCCAGCTCCCGCCCAAGAAGCGGCTACACAGATACGCAGTATTTT
TRBV10-3	few	TRBJ2-6	.	CAISDPSVEPTLISGANVLTF	TGTGCCATCAGTGATCCCTCCGTGGAGCCAACACTTATCTCTGGGGCCAACGTCCTGACTTTC
TRBV5-1	many	TRBJ2-3	.	CASSLGSRPTDTQYF	TGCGCCAGCAGCTTGGGGTCCCGCCCCACAGATACGCAGTATTTT
TRBV6-2/TRBV6-3	.	TRBJ2-1	TRBD2	CASTYRTSGPGRASYNEQFF	TGTGCCAGTACCTACAGGACTAGCGGGCCTGGGAGGGCGTCCTACAATGAGCAGTTCTTC
TRBV12-3/TRBV12-4	.	TRBJ2-5	.	CASSFTRGETQYF	TGTGCCAGCAGTTTTACCCGGGGAGAGACCCAGTACTTC
TRBV7-2	.	TRBJ1-2	.	CASSPQPGMIYGYTF	TGTGCCAGCAGCCCACAGCCGGGGATGATCTATGGCTACACCTTC
TRBV20-1	.	TRBJ1-5	TRBD1	CCVRGQGAGWGWPQHF	TGCTGCGTTAGGGGACAGGGGGCGGGTTGGGGTTGGCCCCAGCATTTT
TRBV30	many	TRBJ2-7	TRBD2	CAWSVQAAGGYEQYF	TGTGCCTGGAGTGTACAAGCAGCGGGAGGATACGAGCAGTACTTC
TRBV29-1	few	TRBJ2-3	.	CSVPVGDTQYF	TGCAGCGTTCCGGTCGGAGATACGCAGTATTTT
TRBV20-1	.	TRBJ2-2	.	CSALVLTRLGTGELFF	TGCAGTGCGCTAGTCTTAACTAGGCTGGGTACCGGGGAGCTGTTTTTT
TRBV5-1	.	TRBJ2-5	TRBD2	CASSTTSGRATETQYF	TGCGCCAGCAGCACAACTAGCGGGAGGGCCACGGAGACCCAGTACTTC
TRBV7-8	many	TRBJ2-1	.	CASSLDRGRGDEQFF	TGTGCCAGCAGCTTAGATAGGGGAAGGGGGGATGAGCAGTTCTTC
TRBV2	.	TRBJ1-6	TRBD1	CASHRDSYSYNSPLHF	TGTGCCAGCCATAGGGACAGCTACTCCTATAATTCACCCCTCCACTTT
TRBV20-1	.	TRBJ2-5	TRBD2	CSARDASSGQETQYF	TGCAGTGCTAGAGATGCGTCTAGCGGACAAGAGACCCAGTACTTC
TRBV20-1	few	TRBJ2-1	.	CSARSGVSYNEQFF	TGCAGTGCTAGGTCAGGGGTCTCCTACAATGAGCAGTTCTTC
TRBV5-1	many	TRBJ2-7	TRBD2	CASSLDGTRGAYEQYF	TGCGCCAGCAGCTTGGACGGGACTAGAGGGGCCTACGAGCAGTACTTC
TRBV14	.	TRBJ2-3	.	CASSQGLWAPADTQYF	TGTGCCAGCAGCCAAGGCTTGTGGGCACCGGCAGATACGCAGTATTTT
TRBV7-2	many	TRBJ2-2	.	CASSFRLETTGELFF	TGTGCCAGCAGCTTCCGACTAGAGACCACCGGGGAGCTGTTTTTT
TRBV9	many	TRBJ2-5	TRBD1	CASSAGTEETQYF	TGTGCCAGCAGCGCCGGGACAGAAGAGACCCAGTACTTC
TRBV27	.	TRBJ2-5	TRBD2	CASSSRRGVGETQYF	TGTGCCAGCAGTTCCCGGCGGGGGGTCGGAGAGACCCAGTACTTC
TRBV20-1	many	TRBJ2-3	.	CSAPRGRETDTQYF	TGCAGTGCTCCGCGTGGCAGAGAAACAGATACGCAGTATTTT
TRBV7-2	.	TRBJ2-5	.	CASSSWGQETQYF	TGTGCCAGCAGTTCGTGGGGGCAAGAGACCCAGTACTTC
TRBV5-1	.	TRBJ2-3	.	CASSAGDPQYF	TGCGCCAGCAGCGCGGGTGATCCGCAGTATTTT
TRBV6-6	many	TRBJ2-1	TRBD1	CASRLTGANEQFF	TGTGCCAGCAGGCTTACAGGGGCAAATGAGCAGTTCTTC
TRBV27	.	TRBJ1-5	.	CASSPSTASNQPQHF	TGTGCCAGCAGCCCCTCCACAGCTAGCAATCAGCCCCAGCATTTT
TRBV20-1	few	TRBJ2-7	TRBD2	CSAPPGGPKYEQYF	TGCAGTGCTCCCCCGGGGGGACCAAAGTACGAGCAGTACTTC
TRBV7-2	many	TRBJ2-3	TRBD1	CASSTGTGSDTQYF	TGTGCCAGCAGCACCGGGACAGGGTCCGATACGCAGTATTTT
TRBV7-2	.	TRBJ2-5	.	CASSWDTVRKGTQYF	TGTGCCAGCAGCTGGGACACCGTTCGAAAAGGGACCCAGTACTTC
TRBV5-5	.	TRBJ2-3	.	CASKLSGGTDTQYF	TGTGCCAGCAAACTCTCAGGGGGCACAGATACGCAGTATTTT
TRBV28	.	TRBJ2-1	TRBD2	CASSLTSGRGENEQFF	TGTGCCAGCAGTTTGACTAGCGGGAGGGGGGAAAATGAGCAGTTCTTC
TRBV27	many	TRBJ2-7	.	CASSLARVSTYEQYF	TGTGCCAGCAGTTTGGCTAGGGTATCGACCTACGAGCAGTACTTC
TRBV7-9	many	TRBJ2-7	.	CASSAGYQEQYF	TGTGCCAGCAGCGCCGGCTACCAGGAGCAGTACTTC
TRBV5-4	few	TRBJ2-4	TRBD1	CASSSMSTGVLAKNIQYF	TGTGCCAGCAGCTCAATGTCTACAGGGGTACTAGCCAAAAACATTCAGTACTTC
TRBV5-4	once	TRBJ2-7	.	CASSLQDPVYEQYF	TGTGCCAGCAGTCTCCAGGACCCGGTCTACGAGCAGTACTTC
TRBV4-3	many	TRBJ2-1	.	CASSQDLHNNEQFF	TGCGCCAGCAGCCAAGATTTACACAACAATGAGCAGTTCTTC
TRBV5-1	few	TRBJ2-1	TRBD1	CASTSRTGGGNEQFF	TGCGCCAGCACATCCAGGACAGGGGGGGGGAATGAGCAGTTCTTC
TRBV5-5	few	TRBJ2-1	.	CASSLHTGEGVF	TGTGCCAGCAGCTTGCATACAGGAGAGGGAGTTTTC
TRBV29-1	few	TRBJ1-1	.	CSVDPTGQDAFF	TGCAGCGTTGACCCAACAGGGCAGGATGCTTTCTTT
TRBV6-2/TRBV6-3	.	TRBJ1-5	.	CASSSPNFGRAYSNQPQHF	TGTGCCAGCAGTTCCCCAAACTTCGGACGGGCCTATAGCAATCAGCCCCAGCATTTT
TRBV9	many	TRBJ2-5	.	CASSVGDFLVASQETQYF	TGTGCCAGCAGCGTAGGGGACTTTCTAGTAGCGAGCCAAGAGACCCAGTACTTC
TRBV11-2	many	TRBJ2-3	.	CASSLPAFGAVGLGTQYF	TGTGCCAGCAGCCTCCCGGCCTTCGGGGCCGTAGGACTTGGTACGCAGTATTTT
TRBV5-1	.	TRBJ2-4	TRBD1	CASSLEGGAGKNIQYF	TGCGCCAGCAGCTTGGAAGGGGGCGCAGGCAAAAACATTCAGTACTTC
TRBV7-9	few	TRBJ2-2	.	CAIQVNTGELFF	TGTGCCATCCAAGTGAACACCGGGGAGCTGTTTTTT
TRBV20-1	few	TRBJ2-7	TRBD2	CSAREGIAGIYEQYF	TGCAGTGCTAGAGAGGGAATAGCGGGGATCTACGAGCAGTACTTC
TRBV20-1	few	TRBJ1-4	.	CSASSWRHPEKLFF	TGCAGTGCTAGCTCGTGGAGACATCCAGAAAAACTGTTTTTT
TRBV5-1	few	TRBJ2-5	.	CARLRETQYF	TGCGCCAGGCTGCGGGAGACCCAGTACTTC
TRBV5-1	many	TRBJ2-7	TRBD1	CASSLGTGAHEQYF	TGCGCCAGCAGCCTCGGGACAGGAGCCCACGAGCAGTACTTC
TRBV20-1	.	TRBJ2-3	TRBD2	CSARPTSGNTYTQYF	TGCAGTGCCCGACCGACTAGCGGGAACACTTATACGCAGTATTTT
TRBV6-2/TRBV6-3	.	TRBJ2-1	TRBD1	CASILDRGSEQFF	TGTGCCAGCATTCTGGACAGGGGGTCTGAGCAGTTCTTC